This TCR beta chain was retrieved from a study of blood T cell repertoires in COVID-19. Study-level information: Sources were T cells, B-cell-depleted T cells, or PBMCs; the material itself was cDNA or gDNA.

All enrollees were about 18 to 95 years old and from 20 to 30 US areas. Participant-given clinical history determined each cohort assignment. Trimming at V came to 6 bases and at J to 0 bases, leaving 7 bases not matched to a gene. The CDR3 extends over 17 amino acids. CDR1 and CDR2 (germline): MDHEN, SYDVKM. In the authors' methods: For nucleated cells, counts were estimated from reference gene primer amplification. Repertoires were generated with immunoSEQ multiplex PCR, while TCRdb's copy carries only in-frame clones and drops some. V and J calls and clone size come straight from that table; D and trimming were deduced from the DNA. The repertoire holds approximately 150,000 clones, around 84% seen once, with 2% to 3% in the top ten.

The origin of this receptor is a man aged 40-49 years with acute COVID-19. The gene calls are TRBV28 and TRBJ1-4; 10 bases line up with TRBD1. The sequencing input was PBMCs or T cells enriched from blood (not recorded which). In nucleotides, the CDR3 is TGTGCCAGCAGGAGACAGGGGGCCCTTGCAACTAATGAAAAACTGTTTTTT. Its translation is CASRRQGALATNEKLFF.